These T cell receptor beta chains were read from a single sample in a study of response to subunit inactivated influenza vaccine. TCRdb re-derived calls from the RT-PCR reads in MiXCR, one entry per CDR3 protein. The table records some 640,000 distinct CDR3 sequences, roughly 14% of them present only once. Here the sequenced sample was PBMCs from blood, taken 14 to 15 days before vaccination. These receptor sequences come from a man in his forties or fifties who received an inactivated influenza vaccine. The CDR3 runs from the conserved cysteine through the conserved F or W. The order of the fields is J gene, V gene, clone size, D gene, CDR3 DNA, CDR3 protein. A D gene is named only where the DNA matches it firmly. Clone size is given for some rows only: seen once, a few or many times, or a class if the clone is expanded.

J: TRBJ1-1
V: TRBV12-3/TRBV12-4
size: many
D: TRBD1
DNA: TGTGCCAGCAGCCCACGTGGACAGGGAAACACTGAAGCTTTCTTT
CDR3: CASSPRGQGNTEAFF

J: TRBJ2-5
V: TRBV24-1
size: few
D: TRBD1
DNA: TGTGCCACCAGTGACCGGACAGGGGGTAAAGGAGAGACCCAGTACTTC
CDR3: CATSDRTGGKGETQYF

J: TRBJ2-1
V: TRBV28
size: many
D: .
DNA: TGTGCCAGCAGTTTATCCAGAGAGCAGTTCTTC
CDR3: CASSLSREQFF

J: TRBJ2-5
V: TRBV29-1
size: many
D: TRBD1
DNA: TGCAGCGTTGGAAGACAGGGGGGGTACCAAGAGACCCAGTACTTC
CDR3: CSVGRQGGYQETQYF

J: TRBJ2-5
V: TRBV24-1
size: .
D: TRBD2
DNA: TGTGCCACCAGTGATGCTGGACTAGCGGGGCAAGAGACCCAGTACTTC
CDR3: CATSDAGLAGQETQYF

J: TRBJ2-7
V: TRBV6-1
size: once
D: .
DNA: TGTGCCAGCAGTGAACGAGAGCAGCAAGAGCAGTACTTC
CDR3: CASSEREQQEQYF

J: TRBJ2-7
V: TRBV20-1
size: few
D: .
DNA: TGCAGTGCTACACACCCCAGCTCCTACGAGCAGTACTTC
CDR3: CSATHPSSYEQYF

J: TRBJ2-2
V: TRBV7-2
size: few
D: .
DNA: TGTGCCAGCAGCTCCAGCCCGGGAAACACCGGGGAGCTGTTTTTT
CDR3: CASSSSPGNTGELFF

J: TRBJ2-7
V: TRBV7-2
size: .
D: TRBD1
DNA: TGTGCCAGCAGCTTATTCTTTGAGGGACAGGGCCTCTACGAGCAGTACTTC
CDR3: CASSLFFEGQGLYEQYF

J: TRBJ2-7
V: TRBV6-2/TRBV6-3
size: few
D: TRBD2
DNA: TGTGCCAGCAGGGAGACTAGCGGGGTCTCCTACGAGCAGTACTTC
CDR3: CASRETSGVSYEQYF

J: TRBJ2-1
V: TRBV19
size: few
D: TRBD2
DNA: TGTGCCAGTAGTATACTAGCGGGAGTGGGCAATGAGCAGTTCTTC
CDR3: CASSILAGVGNEQFF

J: TRBJ2-3
V: TRBV28
size: few
D: .
DNA: TGTGCCAGCAGAAACCGGCCCCAGGGGGGAGATACGCAGTATTTT
CDR3: CASRNRPQGGDTQYF

J: TRBJ2-7
V: TRBV14
size: .
D: .
DNA: TGTGCCAGCAGCCAAAACGGGGCCTACGAGCAGTACTTC
CDR3: CASSQNGAYEQYF

J: TRBJ2-7
V: TRBV4-3
size: .
D: .
DNA: TGCGCCAGCAGCCAAGTCAATAGCCGATACTACGAGCAGTACTTC
CDR3: CASSQVNSRYYEQYF

J: TRBJ2-1
V: TRBV9
size: few
D: TRBD2
DNA: TGTGCCAGCAGCAGCCGACTAGCCAATGAGCAGTTCTTC
CDR3: CASSSRLANEQFF

J: TRBJ2-3
V: TRBV30
size: .
D: .
DNA: TGTGCCTGGGCGAGGGGGCTAGCGGGTTCAGATACGCAGTATTTT
CDR3: CAWARGLAGSDTQYF

J: TRBJ2-1
V: TRBV7-3
size: .
D: .
DNA: TGTGCCAGCAGCTCTAAACCGGGCCTGAAACGGAATGAGCAGTTCTTC
CDR3: CASSSKPGLKRNEQFF

J: TRBJ2-3
V: TRBV15
size: .
D: TRBD2
DNA: TGTGCCACCAGCAGAGATAGTGGACTAGGCACAGATACGCAGTATTTT
CDR3: CATSRDSGLGTDTQYF

J: TRBJ2-1
V: TRBV29-1
size: .
D: TRBD2
DNA: TGCAGCTCCAAAACTAGCGCCGGATACAATGAGCAGTTCTTC
CDR3: CSSKTSAGYNEQFF

J: TRBJ2-6
V: TRBV29-1
size: few
D: .
DNA: TGCAGCGTTGAAGTGCGGGGTACTGGGGCCAACGTCCTGACTTTC
CDR3: CSVEVRGTGANVLTF

J: TRBJ1-2
V: TRBV7-9
size: few
D: .
DNA: TGTGCCGCGGTTCGGGTTCGCTACACCTTC
CDR3: CAAVRVRYTF

J: TRBJ2-5
V: TRBV7-9
size: few
D: TRBD1
DNA: TGTGCCAGCAGCTTACCAAGGGGACAGGGGGTCCGAGAGACCCAGTACTTC
CDR3: CASSLPRGQGVRETQYF

J: TRBJ1-6
V: TRBV5-1
size: few
D: .
DNA: TGCGCCAGCAGCGGTCAAGTGACAAGGAATTCACCCCTCCACTTT
CDR3: CASSGQVTRNSPLHF

J: TRBJ2-1
V: TRBV5-1
size: .
D: TRBD1
DNA: TGCGCCAGCAGCTTGGGGGACAGGGTGGGCCGTGAGCAGTTCTTC
CDR3: CASSLGDRVGREQFF

J: TRBJ2-1
V: TRBV2
size: .
D: TRBD2
DNA: TGTGCCAGCAGGCTAGCGGGAGTTTCCTACAATGAGCAGTTCTTC
CDR3: CASRLAGVSYNEQFF

J: TRBJ2-7
V: TRBV20-1
size: few
D: TRBD1
DNA: TGCAGTGCTAGTAGTAGACAGGGGATATACGAGCAGTACTTC
CDR3: CSASSRQGIYEQYF

J: TRBJ1-2
V: TRBV7-2
size: .
D: TRBD1
DNA: TGTGCCAGCAGCTTAGTTTACATCACAGGGGGCGATGGCTACACCTTC
CDR3: CASSLVYITGGDGYTF

J: TRBJ2-1
V: TRBV6-1
size: .
D: TRBD1
DNA: TGTGCCAGCGCGCGTGAAGGGGGCAGGAATGAGCAGTTCTTC
CDR3: CASAREGGRNEQFF